Below are 9 T cell receptor beta chains sequenced from a single sample in a study of shared clonotypes between healthy human individuals. Using immunoSEQ multiplex PCR, the repertoire was profiled, and TCRdb retains in-frame clones only, with some absent. The table lists about 770,000 clones, 72% of them singletons. The material sequenced was memory CD4+ T cells sorted from blood. Subset: CD45RA-negative fraction. The receptors originated from a woman aged 30 to 39 in good health.

The table lists this clone with a few counts. CDR3 DNA: TGTGCCAGTAGTAAACTGATCGGGACTTCTAGCAATCAGCCCCAGCATTTT. Its protein product is CASSKLIGTSSNQPQHF. The chain joins TRBV19 to TRBJ1-5; D is possibly TRBD1 (5 bases). Trimming pared 4 bases from V and 0 bases from J, leaving 16 bases between. Germline V gene sequence: CDR1 LNHDA, CDR2 SQIVND (reference sequence). CDR3 length: 17 amino acids.

This chain uses TRBV23-1 with TRBJ2-5; D is unresolved. TRBV23-1 carries the ORF label, with uncertain function. The CDR3 totals 12 residues. The V end lost 8 bases, the J end lost 4 bases, and 11 bases lay between the germline ends. The chain's CDR3 is CASSKASETQYF. CDR3 nucleotides: TGCGCCAGCTCAAAAGCTTCAGAGACCCAGTACTTC.

This chain connects TRBV7-9 to TRBJ2-2, with unresolved D. V lost 5 bases, J lost 6 bases, and 16 bases lay in between. Germline-derived CDR1 and CDR2 are SEHNR and FQNEAQ (reference sequence). This CDR3 comprises 15 residues. Here the CDR3 DNA reads TGTGCCAGCAGCCCCGTGAACTTTGTGGCCGGGGAGCTGTTTTTT. Protein: CASSPVNFVAGELFF.

Here the CDR3 reads CASSPGGGRAATQYF. CDR3 in DNA: TGTGCCAGCAGCCCCGGGGGCGGGAGGGCGGCGACCCAGTACTTC. The J gene is TRBJ2-5, the V gene TRBV27; the match to TRBD2 covers 9 bases. V dropped 6 bases and J dropped 7; count of bases not matched to a gene: 12. The CDR3 runs to 15 residues. Germline V gene data show CDR1 as MNHEY and CDR2 as SMNVEV (reference sequence).

This clone is a singleton in its sample. The chain uses TRBV27 and TRBJ2-7; 9 bases fit TRBD2. Germline values: CDR1 MNHEY, CDR2 SMNVEV (reference sequence). V dropped 6 bases and J dropped 4; count of bases not matched to a gene: 7. The CDR3 consists of 14 residues. CDR3 in DNA: TGTGCCAGCAGGGGTAGCGGGAGTTCTTACGAGCAGTACTTC. This codes for CASRGSGSSYEQYF.

This chain connects TRBV5-1 to TRBJ2-5; possibly TRBD1 for D (6 bases). This CDR3 spans 14 amino acids. Germline-derived CDR1 and CDR2 are SGHRS and YFSETQ. V gave up 6 bases and J gave up 1 base, with 13 bases separating them. In nucleotides, the CDR3 is TGCGCCAGCAACCTCGGGACACCCCAAGAGACCCAGTACTTC. Encoded protein: CASNLGTPQETQYF.

The CDR3 loop reads CASSCEAGGPRTFHEQYF. CDR3 in DNA: TGCGCCAGCAGCTGTGAAGCGGGAGGGCCGAGAACATTCCACGAGCAGTACTTC. The rearrangement joins TRBV10-1 to TRBJ2-7; TRBD2 matches at 10 bases. The CDR3 spans 18 residues. The V and J ends lost 6 bases and 5 bases, in that order; junction bases with no gene match: 19. Germline V lookup: CDR1 WNHNN, CDR2 SYGVQD (reference sequence).

V gene TRBV6-5 combines with J gene TRBJ1-3, with unresolved D. Trimming removed 6 bases from V and 4 bases from J, with 13 bases in between. Germline V gene sequence: CDR1 MNHEY, CDR2 SVGAGI. The CDR3 consists of 14 residues. The DNA for the CDR3 is TGTGCCAGCAGCGACCCGCGGTCAGGAAACACCATATATTTT. It specifies CASSDPRSGNTIYF.

This clone was seen a handful of times. The chain joins TRBV6-1 to TRBJ2-1; 8 bases are a match to TRBD1. Germline V lookup: CDR1 MNHNS, CDR2 SASEGT. V gave up 8 bases and J gave up 7 bases; unmatched junction bases: 7. The CDR3 length is 13 residues. DNA for the CDR3: TGTGCCAGCCAAAGGACAGGGAGTAATGAGCAGTTCTTC. Protein: CASQRTGSNEQFF.